This TCR beta chain was retrieved from a study of OX40 agonist ivuxolimab in advanced cancers. Study in general: Those enrolled were approximately 83% male, with a mean age of about 66 years and ages from 23 to 79. Whole-study results and caveats: By week 6 at 0.1 to 3.0 mg/kg, blood CD4+ and CD8+ T cells had expanded clonally.

Patients with a history of autoimmune disease or on systemic immunosuppression were excluded. The germline V gene encodes CDR1 MNHEY and CDR2 SVGAGI. V lost 0 bases to trimming and J lost 6 bases, with 6 bases between them. The CDR3 has 13 residues. Repertoires were generated with immunoSEQ multiplex PCR, while TCRdb's copy carries only in-frame clones and drops some. The sample records around 85,000 clones, about 90% being singletons. Points on this clone: Its specificity is not known.

The sample in question was CD4+ or CD8+ T cells sorted from blood, obtained in a trial of the OX40 agonist ivuxolimab. The chain uses TRBV6-5 and TRBJ2-1; D uncertain. The sequence was obtained from an adult with an advanced solid tumor such as melanoma, head and neck, liver or kidney cancer. CDR3 in DNA: TGTGCCAGCAGTTACTCCCCCCCCAATGAGCAGTTCTTC. Its translation: CASSYSPPNEQFF.